This TCR beta chain was captured in a study of blood T cell repertoires in COVID-19. Whole-study context: Acute and convalescent COVID-19 specimens originated in the United States, Italy and Spain. The analysed material was cDNA or gDNA that came from T cells, B-cell-depleted T cells, or PBMCs.

Original processing notes: Researchers report that nucleated cell counts were estimated from reference gene primer amplification. Using immunoSEQ multiplex PCR, the repertoire was profiled, and TCRdb retains in-frame clones only, with some absent. That table is the source of V, J and clone size, and D and trimming were worked out from the DNA. The sample lists about 74,000 clones, about 69% occurring once. CDR1 is MNHEY, CDR2 SVGEGT, per germline. The length of the CDR3 is 15 residues. V lost 6 bases and J 5 bases, leaving 19 bases between the germline ends. Sequenced material: peripheral blood. V gene TRBV6-2 or TRBV6-3 combines with J gene TRBJ1-2; no reliable D call. The sequence derives from a man in his 70s with acute or convalescent COVID-19. CDR3 nucleotide sequence: TGTGCCAGCAGCCCAGCGGAGCCAGGTCGGTATGGCTACACCTTC. It encodes CASSPAEPGRYGYTF.